Listed below are T cell receptor beta chains from one sample, sequenced in a study of T cell changes during pregnancy in multiple sclerosis. Method: immunoSEQ multiplex PCR; TCRdb's copy keeps in-frame clones and lacks some. The sample yields 85,000 to 120,000 clones, 75% to 95% seen once. This sample comprised peripheral blood, obtained before pregnancy. These receptors were collected from a female donor with multiple sclerosis, enrolled in a pregnancy study. Each CDR3 is given with its conserved first and last residue. A D gene is named only where the DNA matches it firmly. Clone size appears in some rows only: once, few, many, or a class for an expanded clone.

d_call clone_size j_call v_call cdr3_length cdr3_nt cdr3_aa
- - TRBJ2-1 TRBV12-5 15 TGTGCTAGTGGTTTGGTGAGGGGGTCCTACAATGAGCAGTTCTTC CASGLVRGSYNEQFF
- - TRBJ1-1 TRBV5-1 17 TGCGCCAGCAGCCGAATGATCGACATAAGGGGGAACACTGAAGCTTTCTTT CASSRMIDIRGNTEAFF
- - TRBJ2-6 TRBV15 18 TGTGCCACCAGCAGAGCCCAGGCGGGTGGCTCTGGGGCCAACGTCCTGACTTTC CATSRAQAGGSGANVLTF
- - TRBJ2-5 TRBV5-1 13 TGCGCCAGCAGCAAAAGACAGAGAGAGACCCAGTACTTC CASSKRQRETQYF
- - TRBJ1-6 TRBV25-1 16 TGTGCCAGCAGTGAATATAGTGTCAGGAACCCTTCACCCCTCCACTTT CASSEYSVRNPSPLHF
TRBD1 - TRBJ2-2 TRBV19 18 TGTGCCAGTAGTAGAGGGACAGGGACGCTGACGAACACCGGGGAGCTGTTTTTT CASSRGTGTLTNTGELFF
- - TRBJ2-7 TRBV6-5 12 TGTGCCAGCAGCCTAACAGGTTACGAGCAGTACTTC CASSLTGYEQYF
- - TRBJ2-7 TRBV11-1 14 TGTGCCAGCAGCATCCGCAGGGTGCCCTACGAGCAGTACTTC CASSIRRVPYEQYF
- - TRBJ2-5 TRBV20-1 11 TGCAGTGCTAGACTCGCGGAGACCCAGTACTTC CSARLAETQYF
- few TRBJ2-5 TRBV28 13 TGTGCCAGCAGCTACGGGACTCCTGAGACCCAGTACTTC CASSYGTPETQYF
TRBD2 - TRBJ2-2 TRBV30 16 TGTGCCTGGAGTCTGCTAGCGGGGATGAACACCGGGGAGCTGTTTTTT CAWSLLAGMNTGELFF
- - TRBJ2-1 TRBV27 11 TGTGCCAGCAGCCTCTACAATGAGCAGTTCTTC CASSLYNEQFF
- - TRBJ2-5 TRBV19 13 TGTGCCAGTGCCCCCCCAGGATTAGAGACCCAGTACTTC CASAPPGLETQYF
- - TRBJ1-1 TRBV20-1 11 TGCAGTGCTCGTGTGAACACTGAAGCTTTCTTT CSARVNTEAFF
TRBD1 - TRBJ2-1 TRBV9 17 TGTGCCAGCAGCTCCCCGAGCCGGGACAGGGTTAACAATGAGCAGTTCTTC CASSSPSRDRVNNEQFF
- - TRBJ1-1 TRBV6-5 15 TGTGCCAGCAGTTATATGACAGGAAGGAGCGCTGAAGCTTTCTTT CASSYMTGRSAEAFF
TRBD1 - TRBJ1-4 TRBV27 17 TGTGCCAGCAGTGACAGGGAAGTTGGGACAACTAATGAAAAACTGTTTTTT CASSDREVGTTNEKLFF
- - TRBJ1-5 TRBV29-1 13 TGCAGCGTTCTACAGGGTGCGGATCAGCCCCAGCATTTT CSVLQGADQPQHF
- - TRBJ1-6 TRBV5-4 19 TGTGCCAGCAGCCGAACACTACAAGGATTTAGCTCCTATAATTCACCCCTCCACTTT CASSRTLQGFSSYNSPLHF
- - TRBJ2-1 TRBV5-6 13 TGTGCCAGCAGCTTGGTCGTCTTCAATGAGCAGTTCTTC CASSLVVFNEQFF
- - TRBJ2-7 TRBV7-2 14 TGTGCCAGCAGCTTAGGTACGGGGTCCAACGAGCAGTACTTC CASSLGTGSNEQYF
- - TRBJ1-1 TRBV6-1 11 TGTGCCAGCCTCTGGGGCCTAGAAGCTTTCTTT CASLWGLEAFF
- - TRBJ2-1 TRBV19 15 TGTGCCAGTAGTATAATCAGAGGGAGCTACAATGAGCAGTTCTTC CASSIIRGSYNEQFF
TRBD2 - TRBJ2-7 TRBV5-1 15 TGCGCCAGCAGCTTTCGACTAGCAAGCAGTTACGAGCAGTACTTC CASSFRLASSYEQYF
- - TRBJ1-2 TRBV5-1 12 TGCGCCAGCAGCTTGGAAGGGACTGAGAACACCTTC CASSLEGTENTF
TRBD2 - TRBJ2-3 TRBV10-1 18 TGCGCCAGCAGTCCCCCAGCGGGGGTCGCTTCGGGCACAGATACGCAGTATTTT CASSPPAGVASGTDTQYF
TRBD1 - TRBJ2-2 TRBV29-1 13 TGCAGCGCCCACAGGGGTGGCACCGGGGAGCTGTTTTTT CSAHRGGTGELFF
- - TRBJ2-2 TRBV6-4 13 TGTGCCAGCAGTGATCATGTGTCCGGGGAGCTGTTTTTT CASSDHVSGELFF
- - TRBJ1-1 TRBV18 14 TGTGCCAGCTCACAGAATCCAGGGAATGCTGAAGCTTTCTTT CASSQNPGNAEAFF
- - TRBJ2-3 TRBV9 17 TGTGCCAGCAGCGTAGAGGTGGACTTTAAGCGCACAGATACGCAGTATTTT CASSVEVDFKRTDTQYF
TRBD1 few TRBJ2-2 TRBV7-3 13 TGTGCCAGCAGCAGACAGGGGGCCGGGGAGCTGTTTTTT CASSRQGAGELFF
- - TRBJ2-6 TRBV28 15 TGTGCCAGCAGTTCTCAGGGTGCTGGGGCCAACGTCCTGACTTTC CASSSQGAGANVLTF
TRBD2 once TRBJ2-1 TRBV15 15 TGTGCCACCAGCAGTGGGGGACTAGCGTCCTATGAGCAGTTCTTC CATSSGGLASYEQFF
- - TRBJ1-2 TRBV18 13 TGTGCCAGCTCACCCCCCGGGAGACATGGCTACACCTTC CASSPPGRHGYTF
TRBD1 - TRBJ2-3 TRBV9 15 TGTGCCAGCAGCCAACACGGACAGGTGACAGATACGCAGTATTTT CASSQHGQVTDTQYF
TRBD1 - TRBJ2-7 TRBV18 15 TGTGCCAGCTCACTAGCCGGGACAGGGCGAGGTGAGCAGTACTTC CASSLAGTGRGEQYF
TRBD2 - TRBJ2-1 TRBV9 15 TGTGCCAGCAGCGGGCTAGCGGGGAGTTACAATGAGCAGTTCTTC CASSGLAGSYNEQFF
TRBD2 once TRBJ2-2 TRBV2 14 TGTGCCAGCAGTGGTGGGGGGGTTACCGGGGAGCTGTTTTTT CASSGGGVTGELFF
TRBD1 - TRBJ2-3 TRBV6-6 15 TGTGCCAGCAGTTCCCAGGACAGGGGAACAGATACGCAGTATTTT CASSSQDRGTDTQYF
TRBD2 once TRBJ2-2 TRBV5-1 19 TGCGCCAGCAGCTTGAGTTTCACTAGCGGGGGGGAACACACCGGGGAGCTGTTTTTT CASSLSFTSGGEHTGELFF
TRBD1 - TRBJ1-4 TRBV27 15 TGTGCCAGCAGTCGGAGACAGGGCGCGGATGAAAAACTGTTTTTT CASSRRQGADEKLFF
TRBD1 - TRBJ2-7 TRBV19 14 TGTGCCAGCTCGACAGGGGGAAGCTCCTACGAGCAGTACTTC CASSTGGSSYEQYF
- few TRBJ1-3 TRBV27 16 TGTGCCAGCAGTTTATTTTGGGCCACGCCTGGAAACACCATATATTTT CASSLFWATPGNTIYF
- - TRBJ1-1 TRBV30 12 TGTGCCTGGACCCAAGGGGGCACTGAAGCTTTCTTT CAWTQGGTEAFF
TRBD2 once TRBJ2-5 TRBV9 17 TGTGCCAGCAGCGTATCTGCGCGGGGGGCCCCGGGAGAGACCCAGTACTTC CASSVSARGAPGETQYF
- - TRBJ1-3 TRBV19 15 TGTGCCAGTAGTCGGGATCAGAGCTCTGGAAACACCATATATTTT CASSRDQSSGNTIYF
- - TRBJ1-2 TRBV6-1 12 TGTGCCAGCAGTGAATCAGGGGATGGCTACACCTTC CASSESGDGYTF
- - TRBJ2-7 TRBV7-9 12 TGTGCCAGCAGCGTTGACACGTACGAGCAGTACTTC CASSVDTYEQYF
TRBD2 - TRBJ2-1 TRBV7-3 17 TGTGCCAGCAGCCTCAGGGGCGGCGGGGGGGCCGTAAATGAGCAGTTCTTC CASSLRGGGGAVNEQFF